This TCR beta chain was sequenced for a study of human T cells and chemical hapten exposure listed by TCRdb under 2021. For the study in its entirety: For sensitization, 2% DPC in acetone was applied to a 2 cm by 2 cm area of upper inner arm skin. Weekly therapeutic DPC doses were additionally applied to the scalp of patients throughout the roughly 23-week study period. Patch testing on the upper back used Finn chambers containing 0.01% DPC, with scoring done after 6 days according to International Contact Dermatitis Research Group standards. The mostly female patient cohort included alopecia areata with under or over 50% scalp involvement, alopecia totalis and alopecia universalis. The libraries were sequenced as a pool, and the TCR yield per sample differed mostly because of small variations in library volumes within the pool. Peripheral blood TCR repertoire changes were tracked in vivo in alopecia patients during primary and secondary sensitization to the hapten diphenylcyclopropenone (DPC). Blood samples were taken from patients before sensitization (week 0) and then at 2, 6 and about 24 weeks after DPC sensitization. For TCR sequencing, blood came from 25 to 35 alopecia patients at anywhere from one to four time points (pre-sensitization, 2, 6 and 24 weeks). The research as a whole found: Expanded TCRs formed significantly more large CDR3 similarity clusters than pre-sensitization or healthy control sets, consistent with antigen-driven responses. The number of PT1 expanded TCRs positively correlated with patch test score, significant at thresholds 8, 16 and 32 but not 4. No change with DPC sensitization was found in the number of TCRs above 1 in 1000 frequency, and no evidence of global repertoire structure alterations was found. After repeated subsampling, the strength of the expansion versus patch-test correlation and the threshold at which it became significant changed. Because every patient had alopecia, a presumed autoimmune disease, the patients' immune response might differ from that of healthy individuals.

The time point label of this sample denotes: pre-sensitization, week 0. Read against the paper, the sample's treatment or condition label means: therapeutic diphenylcyclopropenone sensitization with weekly scalp DPC. Blood at each patch-test visit was drawn before the patch test was applied. Eligible patients were aged 18 to 70, diagnosed with alopecia, deemed suitable for DPC therapy, and excluded if pregnant. Total RNA was isolated from unfractionated whole blood collected in Tempus Blood RNA tubes. The table lists this clonotype with many counts. Its antigen is not yet known. There are no base qualities to consult, and no much larger clone falls within one base. V is cut by 6 bases and J by 4 bases, and the space between the germline ends is 10 bases. Taken from cysteine to phenylalanine, the CDR3 has 13 residues. The DNA shown is the 39-base CDR3, in frame from base 1. The library was prepared using RACE. TCRdb names NextSeq 500 as the instrument used. Library preparation attached unique molecular identifiers to individual cDNA molecules for quantitative, reproducible TCR counting. From each blood RNA sample, both TCR alpha and TCR beta chains were sequenced. On the study's bioinformatics: Samples had a median of about 96,000 TCRs, with a range from about 23,224 to 690,600. The Decombinator software suite was used to annotate the V, J and CDR3 of the TCR reads. For PS versus PT1 abundance plots, all samples were subsampled to the same number of TCRs (28,000). Expanded TCRs were defined as absent before sensitization and observed at least eight times at the 2-week time point. Clones were called with MiXCR by TCRdb after fastp trimmed the public reads at Q25, and only in-frame beta chains were retained. Every distinct CDR3 protein forms one entry, paired with its most common genes and DNA. The V and J calls here are based on TCRdb, not the publication. The sample contains roughly 380,000 distinct CDR3 sequences, roughly 4.6% of them found a single time. The ten top clones hold just over 2.5% of the sample.

Here the sequenced sample was whole blood, taken in connection with sensitization to the hapten diphenylcyclopropenone (DPC). Recombination joined TRBV12-3 or TRBV12-4 with TRBJ1-5; the D gene cannot be named for sure. This receptor was identified in a woman in her 50s with alopecia areata. Some clones in this sample may be carry-over from other donors' samples. The CDR3 loop reads CASSWTGNQPQHF. The DNA sequence follows: TGTGCCAGCAGCTGGACGGGAAATCAGCCCCAGCATTTT.